These 30 T cell receptor beta chains were all obtained from the same sample, sequenced in a study of shared clonotypes between healthy human individuals. It was CD45RO-negative cells, positively selected for CCR7, that made up naive CD8 cells, with terminally differentiated effector memory CD45RA+ cells excluded. Here immunoSEQ multiplex PCR was the method, and the copy in TCRdb shows in-frame clones only, minus some. The top ten clones hold 0.95% to 1.5% of a sample with under 2,000,000 clones, about 95% of them seen once. Sequences were obtained from naive CD8+ T cells sorted from blood. Every receptor here comes from a man between 18 and 29 years old in good health.

The J gene is TRBJ2-1, the V gene TRBV4-1; TRBD2 might be the D (6 bases). Looked up from germline, CDR1 is MGHRA and CDR2 is YSYEKL. The V end lost 1 base, the J end lost 4 bases, and 11 bases lay between the germline ends. The CDR3 consists of 15 residues. CDR3 DNA: TGCGCCAGCAGCCAAGTTAGCGGAAATTACAATGAGCAGTTCTTC. Translating gives CASSQVSGNYNEQFF.

The chain links TRBV2 to TRBJ1-1; TRBD1 matches at 9 bases. The CDR3 totals 15 residues. Germline CDR1 SNHLY, CDR2 FYNNEI. The V and J ends lost 6 bases and 6 bases, in that order; junction bases with no gene match: 11. In DNA, the CDR3 is TGTGCCAGCAGGCTTGACAGGGGGTTTCGGGCTGAAGCTTTCTTT. Its translation is CASRLDRGFRAEAFF.

V and J are TRBV30 and TRBJ2-3; 13 positions match TRBD2. CDR3 size: 18 residues. CDR1 is GTSNPN, CDR2 SVGIG, per germline (reference sequence). The J segment lost 2 bases and the V segment lost 3 bases, leaving 11 bases of the junction unmatched. CDR3 coding DNA: TGTGCCTGGAGGGGTCCGGCACTAGCGGGAGGGCTCACAGATACGCAGTATTTT. Amino acids: CAWRGPALAGGLTDTQYF.

The chain uses TRBV4-1 and TRBJ1-2; 7 positions agree with TRBD1. The CDR3 extends over 14 amino acids. Per the germline V gene, CDR1 is MGHRA and CDR2 is YSYEKL. V shed 8 bases and J 6 bases; nucleotides not matched to a gene: 12. The CDR3: CASGNRGLDDGYTF. The CDR3 DNA reads as TGCGCCAGCGGAAATAGGGGGCTTGATGATGGCTACACCTTC.

The chain combines TRBV5-4 with TRBJ2-7, with a weak D call TRBD2 (7 bases). Trimming cost V 7 bases and J 7 bases, with 12 bases left between them. The CDR3 is 11 residues long. Germline lookup yields CDR1 SGHNT and CDR2 YYREEE (reference sequence). Written as DNA, the CDR3 is TGTGCCAGCGGGGGGGCAGGTGAGCAGTACTTC. It is translated as CASGGAGEQYF.

The chain combines TRBV6-5 with TRBJ1-2; 7 bases align to TRBD1. J was trimmed by 4 bases and V by 6 bases; bases with no gene match: 5. CDR1 and CDR2 (germline): MNHEY, SVGAGI. The CDR3 loop spans 13 amino acids. The CDR3, as DNA: TGTGCCAGCAGCCCCACAGGGGTCTATGGCTACACCTTC. Its translation: CASSPTGVYGYTF.

The chain combines TRBV7-9 with TRBJ2-4; D not certain. This CDR3 has 12 residues. The V and J ends lost 6 bases and 9 bases respectively, with 12 bases between them. Germline V gene lookup returns CDR1 SEHNR and CDR2 FQNEAQ (reference sequence). The CDR3 sequence is CASSLDSTIQYF. The DNA for the CDR3 is TGTGCCAGCAGTCTTGATTCGACCATTCAGTACTTC.

The V and J genes are TRBV28 and TRBJ2-6; D not certain. V shed 4 bases and J shed 6 bases, with 7 bases lying between them. This CDR3 is built from 13 residues. Per the germline V gene, CDR1 is MDHEN and CDR2 is SYDVKM. The CDR3 spells CASSSLVANVLTF. The CDR3 DNA sequence: TGTGCCAGCAGTTCCCTTGTGGCCAACGTCCTGACTTTC.

V usage is TRBV28 and J usage is TRBJ2-3, with 8 bases lining up with TRBD2. Per the germline V gene, CDR1 is MDHEN and CDR2 is SYDVKM. V lost 2 bases to trimming and J lost 4 bases; unmatched junction nucleotides: 2. The CDR3 has 14 residues. Written as DNA, the CDR3 is TGTGCCAGCAGTTTAGGCGGGGGGTCAGATACGCAGTATTTT. It encodes CASSLGGGSDTQYF.

This clone occurred a few times. The chain uses TRBV7-9 and TRBJ1-2, with D possibly matching TRBD1 (5 bases). V was trimmed by 4 bases and J by 8 bases, leaving 20 bases between them. The CDR3 totals 15 residues. Germline lookup yields CDR1 SEHNR and CDR2 FQNEAQ (reference sequence). The CDR3 is CASSSTRDGYSGYTF. CDR3 nucleotides: TGTGCCAGCAGCTCGACCCGGGACGGATACTCGGGCTACACCTTC. Full variable domain (remainder filled in from reference TRBV7-9 and TRBJ1-2): DTGVSQNPRHKITKRGQNVTFRCDPISEHNRLYWYRQTLGQGPEFLTYFQNEAQLEKSRLLSDRFSAERPKGSFSTLEIQRTEQGDSAMYLCASSSTRDGYSGYTFGSGTRLTVV.

The V call is TRBV5-1, the J call TRBJ2-7; tentative D call: TRBD2 (6 bases). The CDR3 contains 14 residues. V was shortened by 3 bases and J by 0 bases, with 10 bases between the two germline ends. Germline V lookup: CDR1 SGHRS, CDR2 YFSETQ. CDR3 sequence (DNA): TGCGCCAGCAGCTGGGGAGGCGGCTCCTACGAGCAGTACTTC. It codes for CASSWGGGSYEQYF. Supplemented by reference TRBV5-1 and TRBJ2-7, the full variable domain reads KAGVTQTPRYLIKTRGQQVTLSCSPISGHRSVSWYQQTPGQGLQFLFEYFSETQRNKGNFPGRFSGRQFSNSRSEMNVSTLELGDSALYLCASSWGGGSYEQYFGPGTRLTVT.

The chain recombines TRBV19 with TRBJ2-7; possible D gene TRBD2, 6 bases. The germline gives CDR1 LNHDA, CDR2 SQIVND (reference sequence). The CDR3 length is 14 residues. Trimming removed 3 bases at V and 5 bases at J, with 14 bases between. The CDR3 DNA sequence: TGTGCCAGTAGTATTTCGGGAGCTCAAAACGAGCAGTACTTC. Its translation: CASSISGAQNEQYF.

The rearrangement links TRBV11-2 to TRBJ2-7; 9 bases line up with TRBD2. The CDR3 is 16 residues long. V trimming: 0 bases; J trimming: 1 base; junction bases outside the gene matches: 4. CDR1 and CDR2 from the germline V gene are SGHAT and FQNNGV. Here the CDR3 reads CASSLDWRGGSYEQYF. CDR3 nucleotide sequence: TGTGCCAGCAGCTTAGATTGGCGGGGGGGTTCCTACGAGCAGTACTTC.

The chain uses TRBV5-6 and TRBJ1-2, with 7 bases that match TRBD1. Germline assignment: CDR1 SGHDT and CDR2 YYEEEE. The CDR3 has 14 amino acids. V lost 4 bases to trimming and J lost 4 bases; unmatched junction nucleotides: 7. The chain's CDR3 is CASSPDRAGYGYTF. CDR3 bases: TGTGCCAGCAGCCCTGACAGGGCAGGCTATGGCTACACCTTC.

The chain links TRBV4-3 to TRBJ2-3; D may be TRBD2 (6 bases). The CDR3 extends over 16 amino acids. Trimming stripped 1 base from V and 4 bases from J, with 15 bases between. The germline V gene encodes CDR1 LGHNA and CDR2 YSLEER. The CDR3 sequence is CASSQVTGVIADTQYF. The CDR3 DNA follows: TGCGCCAGCAGCCAAGTAACGGGAGTCATCGCAGATACGCAGTATTTT.

The J gene is TRBJ2-7, the V gene TRBV7-9; 8 bases fit TRBD1. The CDR3 runs to 16 residues. Germline V gene lookup returns CDR1 SEHNR and CDR2 FQNEAQ (reference sequence). Unmatched junction bases numbered 13, after V lost 3 bases and J lost 6 bases. DNA for the CDR3: TGTGCCAGCAGCTTGCCGGCCGGGACAGGTATAATCGAGCAGTACTTC. Encoded protein: CASSLPAGTGIIEQYF.

The chain carries TRBV10-3 and TRBJ2-5, with 8 bases identical to TRBD1. The ends lost 4 bases at V and 3 bases at J; junction bases unmatched: 4. Germline CDR1 and CDR2: ENHRY and SYGVKD. The CDR3 extends over 14 amino acids. This chain's CDR3 is CAISVSTGEETQYF. Here the CDR3 DNA reads TGTGCCATCAGTGTCTCGACAGGGGAAGAGACCCAGTACTTC.

The genes are TRBV18 and TRBJ2-1, with 7 bases aligning to TRBD2. Per the germline V gene, CDR1 is KGHSH and CDR2 is LQKENI. Trimming took 4 bases from V and 3 from J; bases not matched to a gene: 9. The CDR3 contains 16 residues. The CDR3 reads CASSLAAGDYYNEQFF. The DNA for the CDR3 is TGTGCCAGCTCACTAGCCGCGGGGGACTACTACAATGAGCAGTTCTTC.

The CDR3 bases are TGTGCCAGCAAGGAGAAATTGGTAGTAGGGAGCTCCTACGAGCAGTACTTC. Translating it yields CASKEKLVVGSSYEQYF. This chain links TRBV2 with TRBJ2-7; D may be TRBD2 (5 bases). V lost 7 bases and J 0 bases, leaving 22 bases between the germline ends. Germline CDR1 SNHLY, CDR2 FYNNEI. The CDR3 loop spans 17 amino acids.

The chain is built from TRBV29-1 and TRBJ2-7, with a tentative D call TRBD1 (5 bases). The V end lost 0 bases, the J end lost 5 bases, and 14 bases lay between the germline ends. In germline, CDR1 is SQVTM, CDR2 ANQGSEA. This CDR3 comprises 14 residues. This CDR3 reads CSVEDSAGSHEQYF. Written as DNA, the CDR3 is TGCAGCGTTGAAGATTCGGCAGGGTCCCACGAGCAGTACTTC.

The chain combines TRBV15 with TRBJ2-1, with 7 positions matching TRBD2. The CDR3 is 19 amino acids. Looked up from germline, CDR1 is LNHNV and CDR2 is YYDKDF (reference sequence). After removal of 1 base from V and 0 bases from J, the junction contained 12 bases not matched to a gene. CDR3 loop: CATSRGFGLGGSSYNEQFF. The CDR3, as DNA: TGTGCCACCAGCAGAGGCTTCGGACTAGGAGGAAGCTCCTACAATGAGCAGTTCTTC.

The V and J genes are TRBV7-6 and TRBJ2-3; D unresolved. Per the germline V gene, CDR1 is SGHVS and CDR2 is FNYEAQ. V lost 0 bases and J 1 base, leaving 8 bases between the germline ends. The CDR3 is 15 amino acids. CDR3 loop: CASSLARPGTDTQYF. The DNA of the CDR3 is TGTGCCAGCAGCTTAGCTCGGCCCGGCACAGATACGCAGTATTTT. The full variable domain, completed using reference TRBV7-6 and TRBJ2-3, is GAGVSQSPRYKVTKRGQDVALRCDPISGHVSLYWYRQALGQGPEFLTYFNYEAQQDKSGLPNDRFSAERPEGSISTLTIQRTEQRDSAMYRCASSLARPGTDTQYFGPGTRLTVL.

The rearrangement joins TRBV6-6 to TRBJ1-2; 7 bases match TRBD1. V lost 2 bases to trimming and J lost 4 bases; unmatched junction nucleotides: 1. CDR1 MNHNY and CDR2 SVGAGI come from the germline V gene (reference sequence). The CDR3 sequence is 13 residues long. The CDR3 region is CASSYEGAYGYTF. The CDR3 DNA follows: TGTGCCAGCAGTTACGAGGGGGCCTATGGCTACACCTTC.

The V and J genes are TRBV7-8 and TRBJ2-1, with 7 positions matching TRBD2. J gave up 0 bases and V 1 base, and 3 bases lay outside the gene matches. CDR1 and CDR2 (germline): SGHVS, FQNEAQ. The CDR3 runs 16 residues. The CDR3 protein is CASSLVGGSSYNEQFF. The CDR3 DNA sequence: TGTGCCAGCAGCTTAGTCGGCGGGAGCTCCTACAATGAGCAGTTCTTC.

The gene calls are TRBV13 and TRBJ1-6; 9 bases align to TRBD1. V dropped 4 bases and J dropped 8; count of bases not matched to a gene: 6. Germline V lookup: CDR1 PRHDT, CDR2 FYEKMQ (reference sequence). The CDR3 sequence is 15 residues long. The CDR3 DNA is TGTGCCAGCAGCTCGTCGGGACAGGGCGATTCACCCCTCCACTTT. Residues: CASSSSGQGDSPLHF. The variable domain in full, completed from reference TRBV13 and TRBJ1-6, reads AAGVIQSPRHLIKEKRETATLKCYPIPRHDTVYWYQQGPGQDPQFLISFYEKMQSDKGSIPDRFSAQQFSDYHSELNMSSLELGDSALYFCASSSSGQGDSPLHFGNGTRLTVT.

The rearrangement joins TRBV6-5 to TRBJ2-7, with TRBD1 matching over 8 bases. Germline CDR1 MNHEY, CDR2 SVGAGI. CDR3 size: 14 residues. Trimming cost V 5 bases and J 5 bases; bases outside gene matches: 8. CDR3: CASSIAGGNDEQYF. CDR3 DNA sequence: TGTGCCAGCAGTATAGCAGGGGGCAACGACGAGCAGTACTTC.

This clone was seen a single time. J is TRBJ2-3 and V is TRBV7-8, with TRBD2 identical over 11 bases. Looked up from germline, CDR1 is SGHVS and CDR2 is FQNEAQ. V lost 4 bases to trimming and J lost 4 bases; unmatched junction nucleotides: 7. The CDR3 totals 16 residues. Written as DNA, the CDR3 is TGTGCCAGCAGCTCCCCGACTAGCGGGGTCGCAGATACGCAGTATTTT. Translation gives CASSSPTSGVADTQYF.

The genes are TRBV15 and TRBJ2-7, with TRBD2 identical over 9 bases. CDR3 length: 16 residues. Germline CDR1 LNHNV, CDR2 YYDKDF (reference sequence). Trimming took 3 bases from V and 3 from J; bases not matched to a gene: 9. The CDR3 is CATSSTPLAGNYEQYF. Written as DNA, the CDR3 is TGTGCCACCAGCAGTACGCCTCTAGCGGGGAACTACGAGCAGTACTTC.

The J gene is TRBJ2-7, the V gene TRBV4-1; 8 nucleotides line up with TRBD1. Germline-derived CDR1 and CDR2 are MGHRA and YSYEKL. The CDR3 consists of 17 residues. The V segment lost 0 bases and the J segment 3 bases; nucleotides outside the gene matches: 10. The CDR3 loop is CASSQEVVWTGHYEQYF. CDR3 DNA sequence: TGCGCCAGCAGCCAAGAAGTCGTTTGGACAGGGCACTACGAGCAGTACTTC.

The rearrangement joins TRBV4-1 to TRBJ2-7; TRBD1 might be the D (6 bases). The V and J ends lost 4 bases and 4 bases respectively, with 17 bases between them. This CDR3 contains 15 residues. Germline values: CDR1 MGHRA, CDR2 YSYEKL. Written as DNA, the CDR3 is TGCGCCAGCAGCCGATCGCAGGGGAATAGTTACGAGCAGTACTTC. This sequence encodes CASSRSQGNSYEQYF.